This paragraph covers one T cell receptor beta chain sequence. Its specificity is unknown. This sample was taken from a study of cytomegalovirus exposure and HLA in healthy donors. Findings of the study overall: Presence/absence results assume similar sequencing depth per donor, which may not hold. Productive status was seen about 90% or about 30% of the time for most TCR beta V segments in an earlier analysis. Later analysis reportedly placed an Asian-associated ancestry cluster below the approximately 700-donor mean in N-insertions. Later analysis demonstrated an association between a missense DCLRE1C variant and TCR beta V- and J-gene trimming.

In the PCR, 60 Vbeta and 13 Jbeta primers were used. TCRdb's copy holds only in-frame clones and misses some; the assay was immunoSEQ multiplex PCR. The sample shows roughly 140,000 clones, roughly four fifths of them seen only once. Germline CDR1 reads MNHEY; CDR2 reads SMNVEV (reference sequence). The V end lost 0 bases, the J end lost 3 bases, and 6 bases lay between the germline ends. The length of the CDR3 is 15 residues. This rearrangement joins TRBV27 to TRBJ1-6; D gene uncertain. The specimen sequenced was PBMCs. The clonotype was recovered from a man in his forties in good health and CMV-seropositive. CDR3 in DNA: TGTGCCAGCAGTTTATCACCAGACTATAATTCACCCCTCCACTTT. As protein: CASSLSPDYNSPLHF.